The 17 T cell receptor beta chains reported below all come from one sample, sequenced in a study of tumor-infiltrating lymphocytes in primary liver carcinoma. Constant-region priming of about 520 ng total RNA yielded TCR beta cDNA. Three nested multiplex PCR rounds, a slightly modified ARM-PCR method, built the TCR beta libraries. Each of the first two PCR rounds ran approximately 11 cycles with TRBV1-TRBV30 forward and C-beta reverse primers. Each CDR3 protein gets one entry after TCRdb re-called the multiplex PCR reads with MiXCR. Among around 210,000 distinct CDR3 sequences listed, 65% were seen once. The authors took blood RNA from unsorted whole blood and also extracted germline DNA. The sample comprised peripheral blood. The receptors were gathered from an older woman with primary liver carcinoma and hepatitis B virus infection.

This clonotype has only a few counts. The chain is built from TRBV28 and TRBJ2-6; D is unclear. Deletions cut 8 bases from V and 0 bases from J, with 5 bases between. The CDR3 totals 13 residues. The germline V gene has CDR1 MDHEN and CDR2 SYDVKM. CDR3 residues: CASGASGANVLTF. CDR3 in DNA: TGTGCCAGCGGCGCCTCTGGGGCCAACGTCCTGACTTTC.

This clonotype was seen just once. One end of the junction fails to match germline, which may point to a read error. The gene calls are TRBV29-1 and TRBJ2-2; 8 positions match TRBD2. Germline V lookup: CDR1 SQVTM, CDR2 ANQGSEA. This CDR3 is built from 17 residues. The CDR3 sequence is CSVGADGNGRDHGELFF. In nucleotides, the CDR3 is TGCAGCGTTGGGGCAGATGGTAACGGGAGGGATCACGGGGAACTGTTTTTT.

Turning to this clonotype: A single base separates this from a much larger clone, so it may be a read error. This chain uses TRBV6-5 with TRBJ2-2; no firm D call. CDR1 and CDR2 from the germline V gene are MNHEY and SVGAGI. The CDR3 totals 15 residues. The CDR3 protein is CVSSYLSRNGGELFF. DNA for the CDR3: TGTGTCAGCAGTTACTTGTCCAGAAACGGCGGGGAGCTGTTTTTT.

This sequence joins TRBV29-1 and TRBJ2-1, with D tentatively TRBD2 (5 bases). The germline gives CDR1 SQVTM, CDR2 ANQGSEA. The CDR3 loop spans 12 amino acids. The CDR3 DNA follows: TGCAGTGCTGGAATAGGAGGTTATGAGCAGTTCTTC. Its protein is CSAGIGGYEQFF.

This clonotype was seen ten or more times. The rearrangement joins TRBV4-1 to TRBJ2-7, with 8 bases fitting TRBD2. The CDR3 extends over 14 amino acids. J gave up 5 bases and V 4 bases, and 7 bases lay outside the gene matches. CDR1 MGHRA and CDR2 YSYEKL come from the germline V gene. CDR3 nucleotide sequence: TGCGCCAGCAGCCCGAAGACTAGCGCAGACGAGCAGTACTTC. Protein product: CASSPKTSADEQYF.

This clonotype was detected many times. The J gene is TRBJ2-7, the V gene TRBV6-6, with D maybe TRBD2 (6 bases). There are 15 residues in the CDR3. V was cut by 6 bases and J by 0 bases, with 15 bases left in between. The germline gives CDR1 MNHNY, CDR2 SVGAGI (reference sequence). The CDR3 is CASSREGLTSYEQYF. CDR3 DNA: TGTGCCAGCAGCCGAGAGGGACTTACCTCCTACGAGCAGTACTTC.

The CDR3 region is CASSLNGTGGEKLFF. CDR3 bases: TGTGCCAGCAGTTTGAACGGGACAGGGGGCGAAAAACTGTTTTTT. The chain combines TRBV28 with TRBJ1-4; 12 bases match TRBD1. The CDR3 contains 15 residues. The V and J ends lost 3 bases and 8 bases, in that order; junction bases with no gene match: 4. Germline loops: CDR1 MDHEN, CDR2 SYDVKM.

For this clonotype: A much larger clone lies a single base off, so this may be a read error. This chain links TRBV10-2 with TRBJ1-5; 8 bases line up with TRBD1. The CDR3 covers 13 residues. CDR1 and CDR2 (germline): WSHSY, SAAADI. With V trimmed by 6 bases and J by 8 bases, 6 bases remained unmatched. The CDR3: CASRGQGGEPQHF. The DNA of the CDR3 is TGCGCCAGCAGAGGACAGGGTGGTGAGCCCCAGCATTTT.

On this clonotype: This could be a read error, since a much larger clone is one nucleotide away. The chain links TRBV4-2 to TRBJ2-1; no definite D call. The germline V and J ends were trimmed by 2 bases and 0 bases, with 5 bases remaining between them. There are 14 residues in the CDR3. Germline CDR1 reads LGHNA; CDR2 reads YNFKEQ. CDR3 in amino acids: CASSQIGSYNEQFF. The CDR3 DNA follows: TGTGCCAGCAGCCAAATTGGCTCCTACAATGAGCAGTTCTTC.

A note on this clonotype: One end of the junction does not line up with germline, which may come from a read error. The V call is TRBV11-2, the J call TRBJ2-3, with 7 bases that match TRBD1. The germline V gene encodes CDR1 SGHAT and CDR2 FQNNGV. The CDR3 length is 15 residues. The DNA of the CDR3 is TGTACCAGCGGCCCACAGGGGTCAGACACAGGTACGCAGTATTTT. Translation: CTSGPQGSDTGTQYF.

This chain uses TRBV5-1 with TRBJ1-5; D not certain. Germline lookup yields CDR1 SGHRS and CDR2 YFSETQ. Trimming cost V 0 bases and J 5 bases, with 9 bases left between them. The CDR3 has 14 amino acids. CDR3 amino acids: CASSLGPIHQPQHF. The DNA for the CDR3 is TGCGCCAGCAGCTTGGGACCAATCCATCAGCCCCAGCATTTT.

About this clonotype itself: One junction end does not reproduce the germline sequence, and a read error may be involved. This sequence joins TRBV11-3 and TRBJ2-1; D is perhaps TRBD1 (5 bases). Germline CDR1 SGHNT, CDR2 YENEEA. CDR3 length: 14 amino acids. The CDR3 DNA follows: TGTACCAGCAGCTTTTCAGGGTTTTACGATGAGCAGTTTTTC. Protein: CTSSFSGFYDEQFF.

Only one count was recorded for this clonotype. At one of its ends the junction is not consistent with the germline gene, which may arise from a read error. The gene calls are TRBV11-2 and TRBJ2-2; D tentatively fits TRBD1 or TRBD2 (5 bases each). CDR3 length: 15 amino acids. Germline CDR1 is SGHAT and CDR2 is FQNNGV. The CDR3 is CASSLVGQGFGELSF. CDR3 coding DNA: TGTGCCAGCAGCTTAGTGGGCCAGGGATTCGGGGAGCTGTCTTTT.

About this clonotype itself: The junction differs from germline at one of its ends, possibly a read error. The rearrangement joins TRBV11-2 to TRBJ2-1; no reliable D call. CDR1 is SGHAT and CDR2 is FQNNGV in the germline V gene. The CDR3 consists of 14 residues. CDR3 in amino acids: CAISPGPDYNEQFF. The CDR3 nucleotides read TGTGCCATCAGCCCCGGGCCTGATTACAATGAGCAGTTCTTC.

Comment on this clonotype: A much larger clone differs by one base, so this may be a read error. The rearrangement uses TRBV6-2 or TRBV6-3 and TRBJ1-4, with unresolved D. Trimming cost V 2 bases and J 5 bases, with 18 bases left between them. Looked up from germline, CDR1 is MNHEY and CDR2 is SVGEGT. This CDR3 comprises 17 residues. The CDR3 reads CASSYPDGRRQNEKLFF. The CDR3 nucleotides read TGTGCCAGCAGTTACCCCGATGGGCGACGGCAAAATGAAAAACTGTTTTTT.

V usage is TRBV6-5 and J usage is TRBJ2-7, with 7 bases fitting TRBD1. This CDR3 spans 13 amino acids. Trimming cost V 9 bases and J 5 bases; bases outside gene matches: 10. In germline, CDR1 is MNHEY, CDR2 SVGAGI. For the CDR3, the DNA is TGTGCCAGTAGCGAGGGACAGACAAACGAGCAGTACTTC. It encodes CASSEGQTNEQYF.

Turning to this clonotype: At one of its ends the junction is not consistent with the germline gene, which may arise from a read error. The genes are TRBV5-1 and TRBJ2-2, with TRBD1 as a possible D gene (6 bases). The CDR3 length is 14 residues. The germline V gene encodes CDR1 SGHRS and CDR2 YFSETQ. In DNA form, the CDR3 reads TGCGCCAGCAGCTTTCAGGGGAACACCGGGGAGCTGTTATTT. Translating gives CASSFQGNTGELLF.